A selection of T cell receptor beta chains follows, all from one sample in a study of blood T cell repertoires in COVID-19. Assay used: immunoSEQ multiplex PCR; TCRdb lists only in-frame clones, some missing. The profile covers fewer than 120,000 clones, with about 85% appearing a single time and approximately 5% taken by the ten largest. Source material: peripheral blood. The source is a human donor in a cohort sampled during active COVID-19. Both conserved end residues are part of each CDR3. The D gene is left open where the match is weak. Clone size is shown for a subset of rows, as once, few, many or a class of expanded clone.

V gene: TRBV5-1
D gene: NA
clone size: NA
J gene: TRBJ1-1
CDR3 DNA: TGCGCCAGCAGCAACGAACAGGCGAACACTGAAGCTTTCTTT
CDR3 protein: CASSNEQANTEAFF

V gene: TRBV9
D gene: NA
clone size: NA
J gene: TRBJ1-1
CDR3 DNA: TGTGCCAGCAGCGTAGGTGTCAGCGGAAACACTGAAGCTTTCTTT
CDR3 protein: CASSVGVSGNTEAFF

V gene: TRBV4-2
D gene: TRBD2
clone size: NA
J gene: TRBJ2-1
CDR3 DNA: TGTGCCAGCAGCCGGAGACTAGCGGGAGGGGATGAGCAGTTCTTC
CDR3 protein: CASSRRLAGGDEQFF

V gene: TRBV6-5
D gene: NA
clone size: NA
J gene: TRBJ2-7
CDR3 DNA: TGTGCCAGCAGTTACCTCCCCACAGCCGAGCAGTACTTC
CDR3 protein: CASSYLPTAEQYF

V gene: TRBV12-5
D gene: NA
clone size: NA
J gene: TRBJ1-5
CDR3 DNA: TGTGCTAGTGGCCTGGACAGATTCCCCTTTAATCAGCCCCAGCATTTT
CDR3 protein: CASGLDRFPFNQPQHF

V gene: TRBV19
D gene: NA
clone size: NA
J gene: TRBJ2-7
CDR3 DNA: TGTGCCAGTAGTATGGGGCCGAGATACGAGCAGTACTTC
CDR3 protein: CASSMGPRYEQYF

V gene: TRBV27
D gene: TRBD1
clone size: NA
J gene: TRBJ1-6
CDR3 DNA: TGTGCCAGCAGTCTAGGACAGGGGGTAACTTCACCCCTCCACTTT
CDR3 protein: CASSLGQGVTSPLHF

V gene: TRBV10-3
D gene: TRBD2
clone size: NA
J gene: TRBJ2-1
CDR3 DNA: TGTGCCATCAGACTGGGACTAGCGTCGAATGAGCAGTTCTTC
CDR3 protein: CAIRLGLASNEQFF

V gene: TRBV7-3
D gene: NA
clone size: NA
J gene: TRBJ2-3
CDR3 DNA: TGTGCCAGCAGCGCCTCCGGGACTCAGGGTAGGCAGTATTTT
CDR3 protein: CASSASGTQGRQYF

V gene: TRBV7-8
D gene: NA
clone size: NA
J gene: TRBJ1-5
CDR3 DNA: TGTGCCAGCAGCTTAGGGCCGGGGGGAAGCAATCAGCCCCAGCATTTT
CDR3 protein: CASSLGPGGSNQPQHF

V gene: TRBV4-3
D gene: TRBD2
clone size: once
J gene: TRBJ2-2
CDR3 DNA: TGCGCCAGCCGCGGGGGGATAGCGAACACCGGGGAGCTGTTTTTT
CDR3 protein: CASRGGIANTGELFF

V gene: TRBV7-2
D gene: NA
clone size: few
J gene: TRBJ1-5
CDR3 DNA: TGTGCCAGCAGCTTCGGGGTTGTGCGGCAGCCCCAGCATTTT
CDR3 protein: CASSFGVVRQPQHF